Below, 25 T cell receptor beta chains from the same sample are listed, as sequenced in a study of T cell responses to AZD1222 COVID-19 vaccine. Only in-frame clones appear in the TCRdb table, and some are missing; sequencing was by immunoSEQ multiplex PCR. This sample has 200,000 or so clones; roughly 91% occur once, and the top ten carry roughly 0.99%. The sample consisted of peripheral blood, taken on day 0 of AZD1222 vaccination. The receptor source for this set is an adult in good health.

This clone has only one observation. This chain joins TRBV2 and TRBJ2-1, with D uncertain. CDR3 length: 13 residues. Trimming removed 3 bases from V and 13 bases from J, with 16 bases in between. CDR1 and CDR2 (germline): SNHLY, FYNNEI. CDR3 nucleotides: TGTGCCAGCAGTGATGCCCCCTCGTCAGTACAGTTCTTC. Translated, it gives CASSDAPSSVQFF.

The chain links TRBV19 to TRBJ1-1; D not certain. Between the trimmed V and J ends, which lost 7 bases and 3 bases, there was a span of 9 bases. The CDR3 consists of 12 residues. Germline-derived CDR1 and CDR2 are LNHDA and SQIVND (reference sequence). CDR3 DNA: TGTGCCAGTACAGGCCGGTACACTGAAGCTTTCTTT. Translated: CASTGRYTEAFF.

The CDR3, as DNA: TGTGCCAGTAGTATGTTGGGGTCCTCCTCCTACAATGAGCAGTTCTTC. It translates to CASSMLGSSSYNEQFF. This chain connects TRBV19 to TRBJ2-1; D ambiguous. The CDR3 covers 16 residues. The germline CDR1 and CDR2 sequences are LNHDA and SQIVND (reference sequence). The ends were cut back, 3 bases at V and 0 bases at J, with 12 bases in the middle.

V gene TRBV4-3 combines with J gene TRBJ2-1; the D gene is possibly TRBD2 (6 bases). Germline CDR1 reads LGHNA; CDR2 reads YSLEER. The CDR3 has 16 amino acids. With 0 bases removed from V and 15 bases from J, the gap between germline ends came to 24 bases. CDR3 loop: CASSQDFGGERTHGFF. DNA for the CDR3: TGCGCCAGCAGCCAAGATTTCGGGGGAGAGCGGACCCATGGGTTCTTC.

This chain links TRBV5-8 with TRBJ1-5; D call uncertain. Germline values: CDR1 SGHTS, CDR2 YDEGEE. V was pared by 0 bases and J by 0 bases, with 7 bases between. The CDR3 extends over 15 amino acids. In DNA form, the CDR3 reads TGTGCCAGCAGCTTGGTGGGAGGTAGCAATCAGCCCCAGCATTTT. This encodes CASSLVGGSNQPQHF.

V is TRBV6-5 and J is TRBJ1-2; TRBD1 is a possible D gene (5 bases). CDR1 and CDR2 (germline): MNHEY, SVGAGI. The CDR3 length is 13 residues. V lost 5 bases to trimming and J lost 3 bases, with 10 bases between them. CDR3 sequence reads: CASSIGRDYGYTF. As DNA, the CDR3 is TGTGCCAGCAGTATAGGCAGGGACTATGGCTACACCTTC.

The sample holds one count of this clone. The V gene is TRBV24-1, the J gene TRBJ2-3; the D is unclear. The CDR3 spans 13 residues. Per the germline V gene, CDR1 is KGHDR and CDR2 is SFDVKD. Trimming cost V 2 bases and J 1 base, with 3 bases left between them. For the CDR3, the DNA is TGTGCCACCAGTGATTCAGGCACAGATACGCAGTATTTT. It yields the protein CATSDSGTDTQYF.

The CDR3 sequence: CASSGTVAFGTEAFF. In nucleotides, the CDR3 is TGTGCCAGCAGTGGGACCGTGGCGTTTGGCACTGAAGCTTTCTTT. V and J are TRBV2 and TRBJ1-1; D remains ambiguous. The germline V gene has CDR1 SNHLY and CDR2 FYNNEI. This CDR3 is 15 amino acids long. Trimming removed 4 bases at V and 4 bases at J, with 16 bases between.

The chain couples TRBV18 to TRBJ1-1; perhaps TRBD1 as D (5 bases). The CDR3 runs 14 residues. Germline values: CDR1 KGHSH, CDR2 LQKENI. V was pared by 0 bases and J by 6 bases, with 11 bases between. The CDR3 reads CASSPPGTGAEAFF. DNA for the CDR3: TGTGCCAGCTCACCACCGGGGACGGGGGCTGAAGCTTTCTTT.

This chain joins TRBV4-2 and TRBJ1-2, with a possible D match to TRBD1 (5 bases). Trimming took 0 bases from V and 5 from J, leaving 16 bases between them. Germline V gene data show CDR1 as LGHNA and CDR2 as YNFKEQ. CDR3 size: 16 residues. The chain's CDR3 is CASSQDSGGMPYGYTF. The CDR3 DNA reads as TGTGCCAGCAGCCAAGATTCCGGGGGTATGCCTTATGGCTACACCTTC.

This clone has a handful of counts. The chain joins TRBV2 to TRBJ2-7, with a weak D call TRBD2 (6 bases). The CDR3 is 16 residues long. The germline gives CDR1 SNHLY, CDR2 FYNNEI. V was clipped by 6 bases and J by 0 bases, with 18 bases between them. CDR3 region: CASSILTSGSSYEQYF. CDR3 DNA: TGTGCCAGCAGCATCCTGACTAGTGGTAGCTCCTACGAGCAGTACTTC.

V is TRBV5-1 and J is TRBJ1-4; no definite D call. Trimming removed 1 base at V and 0 bases at J, with 13 bases between. Germline V gene data show CDR1 as SGHRS and CDR2 as YFSETQ. This CDR3 is 17 amino acids long. CDR3 protein: CASSLFLASATNEKLFF. The DNA for the CDR3 is TGCGCCAGCAGCTTGTTCCTCGCAAGTGCAACTAATGAAAAACTGTTTTTT.

This sequence joins TRBV19 and TRBJ2-5, with a weak D call TRBD1 (5 bases). Deletions cut 4 bases from V and 3 bases from J, with 15 bases between. The V gene's germline CDR1 is LNHDA and CDR2 SQIVND (reference sequence). CDR3 length: 15 amino acids. The CDR3 coding sequence is TGTGCCAGTAGTAAGAGAGGCCCCAGGGAAGAGACCCAGTACTTC. It yields the protein CASSKRGPREETQYF. Using reference TRBV19 and TRBJ2-5 for the parts outside the CDR3, the full variable domain is DGGITQSPKYLFRKEGQNVTLSCEQNLNHDAMYWYRQDPGQGLRLIYYSQIVNDFQKGDIAEGYSVSREKKESFPLTVTSAQKNPTAFYLCASSKRGPREETQYFGPGTRLLVL.

The V call is TRBV7-3, the J call TRBJ2-3, with D possibly matching TRBD1 (5 bases). The germline CDR1 and CDR2 sequences are SGHTA and FQGTGA. CDR3 length: 14 amino acids. The ends were cut back, 1 base at V and 5 bases at J, with 10 bases in the middle. In DNA, the CDR3 is TGTGCCAGCAGCTTAATGGGGCAGGGAGATACGCAGTATTTT. It encodes CASSLMGQGDTQYF. The variable domain in full, with the rest retrieved from reference TRBV7-3 and TRBJ2-3, is GAGVSQTPSNKVTEKGKYVELRCDPISGHTALYWYRQSLGQGPEFLIYFQGTGAADDSGLPNDRFFAVRPEGSVSTLKIQRTERGDSAVYLCASSLMGQGDTQYFGPGTRLTVL.

The J gene is TRBJ2-1, the V gene TRBV6-5; D not resolved. The CDR3 is 13 amino acids. Trimming left V 0 bases short and J 2 bases short, with 2 bases between. Germline CDR1 reads MNHEY; CDR2 reads SVGAGI. The CDR3 reads CASSYSTYNEQFF. CDR3 DNA: TGTGCCAGCAGTTACTCGACCTACAATGAGCAGTTCTTC.

This chain links TRBV18 with TRBJ1-2; D is ambiguous. The CDR3 sequence is 14 residues long. V dropped 2 bases and J dropped 5 bases, with 12 bases sitting between them. CDR1 and CDR2 from the germline V gene are KGHSH and LQKENI. The CDR3 region has the DNA TGTGCCAGCTCACCAGACAATAAGGGTTATGGCTACACCTTC. Translated: CASSPDNKGYGYTF.

This chain links TRBV7-8 with TRBJ2-5; D gene ambiguous. The CDR3 is 16 amino acids. CDR1 and CDR2 from the germline V gene are SGHVS and FQNEAQ. V gave up 5 bases and J gave up 9 bases, with 25 bases separating them. CDR3 nucleotide sequence: TGTGCCAGCAGCCGCCCTGTCCCCGCGTTCGTGTTGTCCCAGTACTTC. This codes for CASSRPVPAFVLSQYF.

This clone was recorded a few times. CDR3 residues: CASRAIDRVDEAFF. The CDR3 coding sequence is TGTGCCAGCAGGGCGATTGACAGGGTTGATGAAGCTTTCTTT. This chain links TRBV13 with TRBJ1-1, with 7 nucleotides matching TRBD1. V gave up 6 bases and J gave up 7 bases; unmatched junction bases: 11. This CDR3 is 14 amino acids long. CDR1 and CDR2 (germline): PRHDT, FYEKMQ (reference sequence).

The chain is built from TRBV9 and TRBJ2-7; TRBD2 might be the D (6 bases). Trimming took 4 bases from V and 2 from J, leaving 13 bases between them. The germline V gene has CDR1 SGDLS and CDR2 YYNGEE. This CDR3 is 14 amino acids long. The DNA of the CDR3 is TGTGCCAGCAGCCCTGGAGGGACCGCCTACGAGCAGTACTTC. The encoded protein is CASSPGGTAYEQYF.

The chain has TRBV5-4 and TRBJ1-5; weak D call: TRBD1 (6 bases). V lost 0 bases and J lost 7, with 8 bases in between. This CDR3 is built from 13 residues. Germline loops: CDR1 SGHNT, CDR2 YYREEE (reference sequence). The CDR3 DNA reads TGTGCCAGCAGCTTGGGACAGGCCCAGCCCCAGCATTTT. Encoded protein: CASSLGQAQPQHF.

CDR3: CSVEQERSYEQYF. In DNA, the CDR3 is TGCAGCGTTGAACAGGAGAGGTCCTACGAGCAGTACTTC. The chain joins TRBV29-1 to TRBJ2-7; unclear D gene. The CDR3 has 13 amino acids. V was shortened by 2 bases and J by 1 base, with 9 bases between the two germline ends. Per germline, CDR1 SQVTM and CDR2 ANQGSEA.

The chain employs TRBV5-1 and TRBJ1-3; 9 nucleotides line up with TRBD1. J gave up 5 bases and V 3 bases, and 6 bases lay outside the gene matches. CDR3 length equals 15 residues. Germline V gene sequence: CDR1 SGHRS, CDR2 YFSETQ. The CDR3 region is CASSSLTGGRNTIYF. For the CDR3, the DNA is TGCGCCAGCAGCTCCCTAACAGGGGGCAGAAACACCATATATTTT. Full variable domain (remainder filled in from reference TRBV5-1 and TRBJ1-3): KAGVTQTPRYLIKTRGQQVTLSCSPISGHRSVSWYQQTPGQGLQFLFEYFSETQRNKGNFPGRFSGRQFSNSRSEMNVSTLELGDSALYLCASSSLTGGRNTIYFGEGSWLTVV.

The DNA for the CDR3 is TGTGCCAGCAGTTTAGTCCGGTACACTGAAGCTTTCTTT. Residues: CASSLVRYTEAFF. The chain uses TRBV12-3 or TRBV12-4 and TRBJ1-1; D not resolved. The CDR3 length is 13 residues. V lost 1 base, J lost 3 bases, and 6 bases lay in between.

This clone was recorded only once. The chain carries TRBV2 and TRBJ2-2; D might be TRBD1 (5 bases). The CDR3 is 14 residues long. V lost 5 bases to trimming and J lost 4 bases, with 11 bases between them. Germline CDR1 is SNHLY and CDR2 is FYNNEI. In nucleotides, the CDR3 is TGTGCCAGCAGTCTCCGACAGAGCACCGGGGAGCTGTTTTTT. It yields the protein CASSLRQSTGELFF.

This chain joins TRBV27 and TRBJ2-7, with D perhaps matching TRBD1 (6 bases). Germline-derived CDR1 and CDR2 are MNHEY and SMNVEV (reference sequence). V lost 0 bases, J lost 1 base, and 34 bases lay in between. The CDR3 spans 23 residues. CDR3 nucleotide sequence: TGTGCCAGCAGTTTATCCGACCTGGGGGCGTCAGACGCGATATATCTCCTTTCCTACGAGCAGTACTTC. Translation gives CASSLSDLGASDAIYLLSYEQYF.